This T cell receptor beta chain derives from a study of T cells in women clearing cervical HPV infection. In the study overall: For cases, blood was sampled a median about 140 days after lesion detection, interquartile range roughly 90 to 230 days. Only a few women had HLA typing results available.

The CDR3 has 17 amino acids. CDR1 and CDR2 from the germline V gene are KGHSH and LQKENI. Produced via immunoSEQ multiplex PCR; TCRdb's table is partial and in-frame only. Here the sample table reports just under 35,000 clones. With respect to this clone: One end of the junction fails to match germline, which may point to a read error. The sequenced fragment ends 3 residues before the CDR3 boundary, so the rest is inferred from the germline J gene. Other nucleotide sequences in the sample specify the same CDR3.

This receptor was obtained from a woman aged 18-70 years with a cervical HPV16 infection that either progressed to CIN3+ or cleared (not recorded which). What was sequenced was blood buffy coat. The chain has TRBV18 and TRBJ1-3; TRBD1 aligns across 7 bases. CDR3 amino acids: CASSPLRQGSSGNTIYF. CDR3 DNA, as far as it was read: TGTGCCAGCTCACCGCTAAGACAGGGCTCCTCTGGAAACACG.